The present TCR beta chain was sequenced within a study of T-cell reconstitution after alpha-beta-depleted transplantation in children. CDR3 size: 15 residues. Germline V gives CDR1 SEHNR, CDR2 FQNEAQ (reference sequence). The ends lost 3 bases at V and 4 bases at J; junction bases unmatched: 5. This clonotype was found a few times. TCRbeta library construction was performed incorporating unique molecular identifiers. TCRdb reprocessed the PCR reads with MiXCR, giving one entry per CDR3 protein. The repertoire holds hundreds of thousands of distinct CDR3 sequences, with over 15% as singletons. This TCR came from a human donor who donated a stem cell graft to a child with acute myeloid leukemia. The sequencing here drew on PBMCs from the stem cell graft donor, taken from the stem cell graft. The chain employs TRBV7-9 and TRBJ2-3; 9 bases are shared with TRBD2. The DNA for the CDR3 is TGTGCCAGCAGCTTTTTGCGGGGGGGCGCAGATACGCAGTATTTT. Its translation: CASSFLRGGADTQYF.